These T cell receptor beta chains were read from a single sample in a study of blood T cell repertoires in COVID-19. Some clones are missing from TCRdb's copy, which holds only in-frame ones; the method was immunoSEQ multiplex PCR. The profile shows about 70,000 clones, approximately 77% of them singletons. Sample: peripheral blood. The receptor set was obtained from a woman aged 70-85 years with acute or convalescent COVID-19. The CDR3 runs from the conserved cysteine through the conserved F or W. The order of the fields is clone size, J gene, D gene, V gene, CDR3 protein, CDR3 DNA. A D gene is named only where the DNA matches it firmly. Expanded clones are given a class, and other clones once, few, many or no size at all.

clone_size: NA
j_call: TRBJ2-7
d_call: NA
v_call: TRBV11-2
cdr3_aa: CASSLRDLGSNEQYF
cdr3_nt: TGTGCCAGCAGCTTACGGGATTTAGGCTCCAACGAGCAGTACTTC

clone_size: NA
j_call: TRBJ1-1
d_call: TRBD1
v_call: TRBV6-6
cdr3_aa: CASSIGTGGTEAFF
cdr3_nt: TGTGCCAGCAGTATAGGGACAGGGGGCACTGAAGCTTTCTTT

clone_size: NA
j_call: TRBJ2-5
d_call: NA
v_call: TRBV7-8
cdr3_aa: CASSLEIAGPQETQYF
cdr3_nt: TGTGCCAGCAGCTTAGAAATTGCAGGCCCCCAAGAGACCCAGTACTTC

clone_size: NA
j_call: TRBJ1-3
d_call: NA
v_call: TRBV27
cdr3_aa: CASSWGVPNSGNTIYF
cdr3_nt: TGTGCCAGCAGTTGGGGCGTACCTAACTCTGGAAACACCATATATTTT

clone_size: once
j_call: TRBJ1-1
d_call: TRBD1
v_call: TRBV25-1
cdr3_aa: CASSDPGGGGTEAFF
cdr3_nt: TGTGCCAGCAGTGACCCAGGGGGTGGAGGCACTGAAGCTTTCTTT

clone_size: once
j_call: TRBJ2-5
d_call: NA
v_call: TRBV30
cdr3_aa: CAWSGGETQYF
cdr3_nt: TGTGCCTGGAGTGGCGGAGAGACCCAGTACTTC

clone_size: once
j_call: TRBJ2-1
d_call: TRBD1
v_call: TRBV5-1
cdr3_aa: CASSSMGQGANEQFF
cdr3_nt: TGCGCCAGCAGCTCGATGGGACAGGGGGCCAATGAGCAGTTCTTC

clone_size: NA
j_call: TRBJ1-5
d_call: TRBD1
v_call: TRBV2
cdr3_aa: CASSEGKGTGEGRNQPQHF
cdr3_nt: TGTGCCAGCAGTGAGGGCAAGGGGACAGGGGAGGGTCGGAATCAGCCCCAGCATTTT

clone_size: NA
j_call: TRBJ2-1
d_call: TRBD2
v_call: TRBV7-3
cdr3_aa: CASSLNSGGTYNEQFF
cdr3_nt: TGTGCCAGCAGCTTAAATTCGGGGGGGACATACAATGAGCAGTTCTTC

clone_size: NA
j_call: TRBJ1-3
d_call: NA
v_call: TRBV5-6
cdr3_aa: CASTRMENSGNTIYF
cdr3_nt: TGTGCCAGCACCCGGATGGAGAACTCTGGAAACACCATATATTTT

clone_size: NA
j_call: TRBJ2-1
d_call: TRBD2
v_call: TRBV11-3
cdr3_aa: CASSLDLADNEQFF
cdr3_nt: TGTGCCAGCAGCCTCGATCTAGCGGACAATGAGCAGTTCTTC

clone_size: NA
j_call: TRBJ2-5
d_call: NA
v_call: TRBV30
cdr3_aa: CAWSLGSETQYF
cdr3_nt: TGTGCCTGGAGTCTAGGGAGCGAGACCCAGTACTTC

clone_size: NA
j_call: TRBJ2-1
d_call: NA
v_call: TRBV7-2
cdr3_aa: CASSLVAGRQGGEQFF
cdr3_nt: TGTGCCAGCAGCTTAGTCGCCGGCAGACAGGGAGGTGAGCAGTTCTTC

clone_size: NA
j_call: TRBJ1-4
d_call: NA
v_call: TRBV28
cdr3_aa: CASSAHMVGKLFF
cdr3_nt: TGTGCCAGCAGTGCCCACATGGTTGGAAAACTGTTTTTT

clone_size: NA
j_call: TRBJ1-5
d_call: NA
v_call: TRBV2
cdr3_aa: CASSEATNQPQHF
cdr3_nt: TGTGCCAGCAGTGAAGCGACTAATCAGCCCCAGCATTTT

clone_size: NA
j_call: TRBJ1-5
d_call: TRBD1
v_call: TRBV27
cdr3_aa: CASRPGTGYQPQHF
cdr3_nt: TGTGCCAGCAGACCGGGGACAGGCTATCAGCCCCAGCATTTT

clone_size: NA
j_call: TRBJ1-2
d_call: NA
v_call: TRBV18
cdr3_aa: CASSPSQGDYGYTF
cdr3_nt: TGTGCCAGCTCACCGTCTCAGGGCGACTATGGCTACACCTTC

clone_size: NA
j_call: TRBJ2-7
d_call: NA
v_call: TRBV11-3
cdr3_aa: CASSLGEGSLYEQYF
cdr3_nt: TGTGCCAGCAGCTTAGGGGAAGGGAGCCTCTACGAGCAGTACTTC

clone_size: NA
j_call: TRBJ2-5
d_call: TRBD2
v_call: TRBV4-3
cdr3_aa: CASSRGLAGLGTQYF
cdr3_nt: TGCGCCAGCAGCCGCGGACTAGCAGGTCTAGGGACCCAGTACTTC

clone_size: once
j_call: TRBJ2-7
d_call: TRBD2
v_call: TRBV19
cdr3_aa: CASRLAGEGAYEQYF
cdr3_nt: TGTGCCAGTAGACTAGCGGGAGAGGGGGCCTACGAGCAGTACTTC

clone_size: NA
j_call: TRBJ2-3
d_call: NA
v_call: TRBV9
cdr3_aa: CASSWGGYTDTQYF
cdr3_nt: TGTGCCAGCAGCTGGGGCGGATACACAGATACGCAGTATTTT

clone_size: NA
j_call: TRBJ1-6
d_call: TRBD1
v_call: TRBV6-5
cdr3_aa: CASSGTEYSPLHF
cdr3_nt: TGTGCCAGCTCGGGGACAGAATATTCACCCCTCCACTTT